A selection of T cell receptor beta chains follows, all from one sample in a study of control samples from healthy donors and cancer patients. Profiling relied on immunoSEQ multiplex PCR, and the TCRdb table lists in-frame clones only, not all of them. The table has about 130,000 clones, over 80% seen once; the top ten hold 0.58%. The sample taken for sequencing was PBMCs. The source of these receptors is a man older than 75 with head and neck cancer. Each CDR3 is given with its conserved first and last residue. Fields, in order: J gene, D gene, clone size, V gene, CDR3 protein, CDR3 DNA. The D gene is left open where the match is weak. Clone size is shown for a subset of rows, as once, few, many or a class of expanded clone.

TRBJ1-1 NA NA TRBV5-6 CASRLMYPWNTEAFF TGTGCCAGCAGATTGATGTACCCGTGGAACACTGAAGCTTTCTTT
TRBJ2-1 TRBD1 NA TRBV3-1/TRBV3-2 CASSRQGADDEQFF TGTGCCAGCAGCCGACAGGGGGCTGACGATGAGCAGTTCTTC
TRBJ2-5 NA NA TRBV12-3/TRBV12-4 CASSLGFVETQYF TGTGCCAGCAGTTTAGGGTTTGTGGAGACCCAGTACTTC
TRBJ1-3 NA NA TRBV7-8 CASSPTGINTIYF TGTGCCAGCAGCCCCACGGGTATAAACACCATATATTTT
TRBJ2-7 TRBD1 NA TRBV5-4 CASSLDRGIYEQYF TGTGCCAGCAGCTTGGACAGGGGGATCTACGAGCAGTACTTC
TRBJ1-5 NA NA TRBV6-1 CASSEAWGHGSNQPQHF TGTGCCAGCAGTGAAGCTTGGGGTCACGGTAGCAATCAGCCCCAGCATTTT
TRBJ1-4 NA NA TRBV19 CASSIGRGRNEKLFF TGTGCCAGTAGTATAGGTAGGGGACGAAATGAAAAACTGTTTTTT
TRBJ1-1 NA NA TRBV7-9 CASSLAGREAFF TGTGCCAGCAGCTTAGCGGGACGTGAAGCTTTCTTT
TRBJ2-2 NA NA TRBV7-6 CASSPHRALNTGELFF TGTGCCAGCAGCCCTCACAGGGCGTTGAACACCGGGGAGCTGTTTTTT
TRBJ2-1 NA NA TRBV7-2 CASSQTWEQFF TGTGCCAGCAGCCAGACTTGGGAGCAGTTCTTC
TRBJ1-2 TRBD1 NA TRBV19 CASKRGQGASGYTF TGTGCCAGTAAGCGGGGACAGGGGGCGTCTGGCTACACCTTC
TRBJ2-7 NA once TRBV7-2 CASSLDYEQYF TGTGCCAGCAGCTTAGACTACGAGCAGTACTTC
TRBJ1-6 TRBD1 NA TRBV4-2 CASREGSDRGNSPLHF TGTGCCAGCAGAGAAGGGTCCGACAGGGGGAATTCACCCCTCCACTTT
TRBJ1-2 TRBD1 NA TRBV2 CASRSTGGRGYTF TGTGCCAGCAGATCAACAGGGGGCAGGGGCTACACCTTC
TRBJ2-2 TRBD1 NA TRBV4-1 CASSHSTGGWNTGELFF TGCGCCAGCAGCCATTCAACAGGGGGCTGGAACACCGGGGAGCTGTTTTTT
TRBJ1-1 NA once TRBV15 CATSTSGLGEAFF TGTGCCACCAGCACGTCAGGGTTGGGTGAAGCTTTCTTT
TRBJ1-2 NA NA TRBV5-5 CASSLSGDYYGYTF TGTGCCAGCAGCTTGTCCGGGGACTACTATGGCTACACCTTC
TRBJ1-4 NA few TRBV5-6 CASNKRTGGYEKLFF TGTGCCAGCAACAAAAGGACGGGGGGGTATGAAAAACTGTTTTTT
TRBJ1-6 NA NA TRBV5-4 CASSSGGDYNSPLHF TGTGCCAGCAGCTCGGGGGGGGATTATAATTCACCCCTCCACTTT
TRBJ1-5 TRBD1 NA TRBV19 CASSIGQGGKPQHF TGTGCCAGTAGTATAGGACAGGGAGGAAAGCCCCAGCATTTT
TRBJ2-3 NA NA TRBV6-5 CASSLTGWSTDTQYF TGTGCCAGCAGTCTTACAGGGTGGAGCACAGATACGCAGTATTTT
TRBJ2-7 TRBD2 NA TRBV10-3 CAIGRLASGGAYEQYF TGTGCCATCGGACGACTCGCTAGCGGGGGAGCCTACGAGCAGTACTTC
TRBJ2-1 TRBD2 NA TRBV9 CASSVSSGGIVNEQFF TGTGCCAGCAGCGTATCAAGCGGGGGGATCGTCAATGAGCAGTTCTTC
TRBJ2-4 TRBD2 NA TRBV19 CASSIGTSGPIYPLYF TGTGCCAGTAGTATAGGGACTAGCGGGCCCATTTACCCTCTGTACTTC
TRBJ1-2 NA NA TRBV19 CASRDDRRRNYGYTF TGTGCCAGTAGGGACGACAGAAGACGGAACTATGGCTACACCTTC
TRBJ1-3 NA once TRBV4-2 CASSQERTNGNTIYF TGTGCCAGCAGCCAAGAAAGGACAAATGGAAACACCATATATTTT
TRBJ1-1 TRBD1 NA TRBV29-1 CSEKLQGSTEAFF TGCAGCGAAAAATTACAGGGGAGCACTGAAGCTTTCTTT
TRBJ1-2 TRBD1 NA TRBV5-1 CASRSGQGGHYGYTF TGCGCCAGCAGATCTGGACAGGGGGGGCACTATGGCTACACCTTC
TRBJ1-3 NA NA TRBV6-6 CASLRGLGNTIYF TGTGCCAGCTTAAGGGGCCTAGGAAACACCATATATTTT
TRBJ1-4 NA NA TRBV5-4 CASSHTILGWRDVNEKLFF TGTGCCAGCAGCCACACCATTTTGGGGTGGAGGGATGTTAATGAAAAACTGTTTTTT
TRBJ2-1 NA NA TRBV3-1/TRBV3-2 CASSQVASEQFF TGTGCCAGCAGCCAAGTTGCCAGCGAGCAGTTCTTC